The clone carrying this T cell receptor (beta chain) was recorded once. The data derive from a study of CD8+ T cells in alopecia areata. The overall study: Dosing spanned 6 to 18 months on tofacitinib, then 6 months off drug.

Germline lookup yields CDR1 MNHEY and CDR2 SVGAGI. V lost 1 base and J 6 bases, leaving 12 bases between the germline ends. The CDR3 length is 14 residues. The treatment: oral pan-JAK inhibitor, 5-10 mg twice daily. The researchers isolated CD4+ and CD8+ T cells from PBMCs by sorting. Following extraction, RNA underwent reverse transcription to cDNA, which served as the sequencing template. Sequencing used immunoSEQ multiplex PCR; TCRdb keeps in-frame clones, though not all of them. The sample contains under 300,000 clones, over 45% of which appear only once. Material: CD4+ T cells sorted from blood, obtained around week 52, from a patient treated with tofacitinib. The chain links TRBV6-5 to TRBJ1-1; TRBD1 is a possible D gene (5 bases). The TCR comes from a human donor with alopecia areata. The CDR3, as DNA: TGTGCCAGCAGTTACTTGGGGCTGGCCGCTGAAGCTTTCTTT. This encodes CASSYLGLAAEAFF.